The clone carrying this T cell receptor beta chain was seen many times. TCRdb reanalysed the PCR reads using MiXCR and keeps one entry per CDR3 protein. Of hundreds of thousands of distinct CDR3 sequences listed, about 22% are singletons. Unmatched junction bases numbered 1, after V lost 1 base and J lost 2 bases. CDR3 length equals 16 residues. The germline gives CDR1 LNHNV, CDR2 YYDKDF (reference sequence). This sample is drawn from a study of molecular identifiers for immune sequencing clone quantification. Study context: The replicate experiment used RNA from roughly 21,000 or 96,000 naive CD8 cells. This RNA was split into five aliquots, and four of them were sequenced.

This rearrangement joins TRBV15 to TRBJ2-3; TRBD2 matches at 12 bases. Sequenced: naive CD8+ T cells from blood, with Jurkat cell RNA spiked in. Regarding subset: FACS-sorted CD8+CD4-CCR7+CD45RA+ naive T cells. This TCR came from a human donor in good health. Some libraries in this study had Jurkat cell RNA spiked in. In DNA, the CDR3 is TGTGCCACCAGCAGAGGGACTAGCGGGACCACAGATACGCAGTATTTT. Translated, it gives CATSRGTSGTTDTQYF.